This T cell receptor (beta chain) came from a study of PD-L1 blockade in urothelial cancer. For the study at large: Patients had been given 0 to 3 earlier chemotherapy regimens. Across blood samples, T cells had a median count of 141,255.

Here immunoSEQ multiplex PCR was the method, and the copy in TCRdb shows in-frame clones only, minus some. The table shows more than 60,000 clones, with about nine tenths occurring only once. Germline CDR1 reads MNHEY; CDR2 reads SVGAGI. The length of the CDR3 is 15 residues. Unmatched junction bases numbered 6, after V lost 5 bases and J lost 2 bases. Described time point: peripheral blood 6 weeks after treatment start. Locally advanced or metastatic urothelial carcinoma affected all patients. Patients each gave 1 to 8 samples, pretreatment and on-treatment. The chain carries TRBV6-5 and TRBJ2-7; 10 bases fit TRBD2. This TCR was recovered from a man in his 60s with urothelial cancer. This material consisted of PBMCs, taken around atezolizumab (anti-PD-L1) treatment. The CDR3 DNA reads TGTGCCAGCAGTGCCATAGCGGGAGGCGCCTACGAGCAGTACTTC. Amino acids: CASSAIAGGAYEQYF.